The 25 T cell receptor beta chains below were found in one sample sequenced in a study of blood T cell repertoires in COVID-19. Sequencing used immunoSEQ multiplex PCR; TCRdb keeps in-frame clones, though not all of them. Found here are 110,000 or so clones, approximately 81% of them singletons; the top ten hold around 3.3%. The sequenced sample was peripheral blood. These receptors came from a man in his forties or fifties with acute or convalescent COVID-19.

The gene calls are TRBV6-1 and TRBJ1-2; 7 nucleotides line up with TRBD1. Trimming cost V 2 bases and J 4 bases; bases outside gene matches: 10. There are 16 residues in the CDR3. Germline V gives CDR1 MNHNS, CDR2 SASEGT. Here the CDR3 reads CASSERGGTVFYGYTF. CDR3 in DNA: TGTGCCAGCAGTGAAAGAGGGGGGACAGTATTCTATGGCTACACCTTC.

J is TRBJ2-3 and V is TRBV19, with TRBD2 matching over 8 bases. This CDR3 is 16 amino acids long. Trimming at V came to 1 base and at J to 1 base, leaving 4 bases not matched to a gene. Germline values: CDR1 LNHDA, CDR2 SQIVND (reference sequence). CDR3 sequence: CASSIVGSGGTDTQYF. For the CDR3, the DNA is TGTGCCAGTAGTATAGTTGGTAGCGGGGGCACAGATACGCAGTATTTT. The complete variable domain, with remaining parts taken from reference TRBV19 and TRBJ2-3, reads DGGITQSPKYLFRKEGQNVTLSCEQNLNHDAMYWYRQDPGQGLRLIYYSQIVNDFQKGDIAEGYSVSREKKESFPLTVTSAQKNPTAFYLCASSIVGSGGTDTQYFGPGTRLTVL.

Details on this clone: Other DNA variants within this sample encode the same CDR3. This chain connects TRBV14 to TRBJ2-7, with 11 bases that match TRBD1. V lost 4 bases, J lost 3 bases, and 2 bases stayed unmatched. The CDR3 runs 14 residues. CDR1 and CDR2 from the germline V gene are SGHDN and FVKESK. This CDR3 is CASSLGQGGYEQYF. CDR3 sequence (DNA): TGTGCCAGCAGCCTGGGACAGGGGGGCTACGAGCAGTACTTC.

The chain's CDR3 is CAWSVRYSEAFF. CDR3 coding DNA: TGTGCCTGGAGTGTCCGGTACAGCGAAGCTTTCTTT. The chain links TRBV30 to TRBJ1-1, with unresolved D. Trimming removed 0 bases from V and 8 bases from J, with 10 bases in between. CDR3 length equals 12 residues. Germline V gene data show CDR1 as GTSNPN and CDR2 as SVGIG (reference sequence).

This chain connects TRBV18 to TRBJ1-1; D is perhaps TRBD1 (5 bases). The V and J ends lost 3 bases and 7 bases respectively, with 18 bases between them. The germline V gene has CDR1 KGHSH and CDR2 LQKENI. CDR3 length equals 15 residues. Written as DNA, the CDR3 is TGTGCCAGCTCACCCCAGGTGGCTAGCGGGGGTGAAGCTTTCTTT. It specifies CASSPQVASGGEAFF.

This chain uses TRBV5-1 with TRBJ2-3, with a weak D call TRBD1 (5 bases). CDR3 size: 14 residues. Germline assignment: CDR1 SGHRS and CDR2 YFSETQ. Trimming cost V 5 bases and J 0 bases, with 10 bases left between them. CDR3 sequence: CASSARTSTDTQYF. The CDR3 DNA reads TGCGCCAGCAGTGCCCGGACAAGCACAGATACGCAGTATTTT.

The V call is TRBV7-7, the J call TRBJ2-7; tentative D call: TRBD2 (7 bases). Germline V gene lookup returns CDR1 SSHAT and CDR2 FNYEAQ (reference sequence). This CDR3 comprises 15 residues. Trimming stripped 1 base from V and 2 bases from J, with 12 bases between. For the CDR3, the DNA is TGTGCCAGCAGCTTAGGACGGGGGGACACCTACGAGCAGTACTTC. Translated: CASSLGRGDTYEQYF.

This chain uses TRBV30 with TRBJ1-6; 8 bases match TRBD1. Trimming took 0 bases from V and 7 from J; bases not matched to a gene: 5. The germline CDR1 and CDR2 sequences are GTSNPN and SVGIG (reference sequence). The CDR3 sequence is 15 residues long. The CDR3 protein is CAWSVQDRANSPLHF. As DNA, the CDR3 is TGTGCCTGGAGTGTACAGGACAGGGCGAATTCACCCCTCCACTTT.

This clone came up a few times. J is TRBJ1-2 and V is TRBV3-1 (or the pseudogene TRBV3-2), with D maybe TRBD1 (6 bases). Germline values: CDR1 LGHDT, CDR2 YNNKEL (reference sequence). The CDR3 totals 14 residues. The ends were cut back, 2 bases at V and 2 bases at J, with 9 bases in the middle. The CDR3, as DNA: TGTGCCAGCAGCCAAACGACAGGCAACTATGGCTACACCTTC. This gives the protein CASSQTTGNYGYTF.

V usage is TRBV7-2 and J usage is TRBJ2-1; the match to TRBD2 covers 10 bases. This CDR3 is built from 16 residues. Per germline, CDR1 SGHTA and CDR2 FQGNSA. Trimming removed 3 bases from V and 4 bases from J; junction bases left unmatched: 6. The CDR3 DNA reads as TGTGCCAGCAGCTTGAGCGGGGGGGCTTTTTACAATGAGCAGTTCTTC. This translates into CASSLSGGAFYNEQFF.

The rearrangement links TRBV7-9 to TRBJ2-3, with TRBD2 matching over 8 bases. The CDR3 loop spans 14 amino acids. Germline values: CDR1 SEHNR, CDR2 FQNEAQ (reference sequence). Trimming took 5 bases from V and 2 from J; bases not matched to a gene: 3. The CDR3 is CASSERGYTDTQYF. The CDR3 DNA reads TGTGCCAGCAGCGAGCGGGGGTACACAGATACGCAGTATTTT.

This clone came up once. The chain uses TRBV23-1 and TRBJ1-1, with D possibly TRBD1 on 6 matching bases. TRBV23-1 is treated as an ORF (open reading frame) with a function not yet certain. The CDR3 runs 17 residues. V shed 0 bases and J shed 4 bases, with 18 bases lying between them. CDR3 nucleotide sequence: TGCGCCAGCAGTCAATCAGGACAGAGGAATGGGACCACTGAAGCTTTCTTT. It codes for CASSQSGQRNGTTEAFF.

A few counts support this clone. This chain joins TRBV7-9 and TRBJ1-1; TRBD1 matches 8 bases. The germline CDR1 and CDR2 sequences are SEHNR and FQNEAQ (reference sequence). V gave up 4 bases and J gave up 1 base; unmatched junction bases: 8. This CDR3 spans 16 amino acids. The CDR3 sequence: CASSSGQVWGNTEAFF. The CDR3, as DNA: TGTGCCAGCAGCTCGGGACAGGTTTGGGGGAACACTGAAGCTTTCTTT.

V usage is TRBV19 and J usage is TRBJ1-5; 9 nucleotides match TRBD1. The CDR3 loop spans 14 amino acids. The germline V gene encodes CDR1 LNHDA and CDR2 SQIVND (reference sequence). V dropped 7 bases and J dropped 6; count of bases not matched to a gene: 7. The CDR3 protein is CASNQGTGRQPQHF. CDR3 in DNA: TGTGCCAGTAACCAAGGGACAGGGCGTCAGCCCCAGCATTTT.

DNA for the CDR3: TGCGCCAGCAGCCTCCTCATAGCGGGGGGCCCACCTAGCACAGATACGCAGTATTTT. This gives the protein CASSLLIAGGPPSTDTQYF. The chain employs TRBV5-1 and TRBJ2-3; 10 nucleotides line up with TRBD2. Looked up from germline, CDR1 is SGHRS and CDR2 is YFSETQ. The J segment lost 0 bases and the V segment lost 4 bases, leaving 14 bases of the junction unmatched. This CDR3 spans 19 amino acids.

This CDR3 reads CAWSVLSGNEQFF. In DNA form, the CDR3 reads TGTGCCTGGAGTGTACTGAGCGGGAATGAGCAGTTCTTC. This chain joins TRBV30 and TRBJ2-1; D might be TRBD2 (6 bases). The germline gives CDR1 GTSNPN, CDR2 SVGIG (reference sequence). Trimming stripped 0 bases from V and 7 bases from J, with 10 bases between. This CDR3 is built from 13 residues.

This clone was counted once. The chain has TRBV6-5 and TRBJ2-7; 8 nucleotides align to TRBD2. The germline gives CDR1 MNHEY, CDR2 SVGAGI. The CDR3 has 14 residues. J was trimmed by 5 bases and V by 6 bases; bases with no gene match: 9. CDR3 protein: CASRAGGRLDEQYF. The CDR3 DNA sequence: TGTGCCAGCAGGGCGGGGGGCCGCTTGGACGAGCAGTACTTC.

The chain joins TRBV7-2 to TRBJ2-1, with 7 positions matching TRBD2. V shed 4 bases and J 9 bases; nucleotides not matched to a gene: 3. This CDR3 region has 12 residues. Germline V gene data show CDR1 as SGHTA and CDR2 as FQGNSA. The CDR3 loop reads CASSSSGGEQFF. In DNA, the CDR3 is TGTGCCAGCAGCTCATCGGGGGGTGAGCAGTTCTTC.

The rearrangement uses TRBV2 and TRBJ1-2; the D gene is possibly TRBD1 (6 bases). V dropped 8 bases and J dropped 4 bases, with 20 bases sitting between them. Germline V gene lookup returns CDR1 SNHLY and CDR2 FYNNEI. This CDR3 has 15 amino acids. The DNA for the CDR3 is TGTGCCAGCGTGGTTAATGGGGGCTCAATCTATGGCTACACCTTC. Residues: CASVVNGGSIYGYTF.

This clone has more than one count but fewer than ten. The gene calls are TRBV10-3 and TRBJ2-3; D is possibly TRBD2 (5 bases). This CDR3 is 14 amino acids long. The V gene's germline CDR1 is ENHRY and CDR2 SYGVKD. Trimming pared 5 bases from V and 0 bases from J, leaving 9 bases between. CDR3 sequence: CAISSRGSTDTQYF. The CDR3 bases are TGTGCCATCAGTTCACGGGGTAGCACAGATACGCAGTATTTT.

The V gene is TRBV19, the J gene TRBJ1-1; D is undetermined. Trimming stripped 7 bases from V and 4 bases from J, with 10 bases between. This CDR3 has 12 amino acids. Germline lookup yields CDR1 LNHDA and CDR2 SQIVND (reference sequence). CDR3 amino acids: CASKYGITEAFF. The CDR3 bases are TGTGCCAGTAAGTACGGGATCACTGAAGCTTTCTTT.

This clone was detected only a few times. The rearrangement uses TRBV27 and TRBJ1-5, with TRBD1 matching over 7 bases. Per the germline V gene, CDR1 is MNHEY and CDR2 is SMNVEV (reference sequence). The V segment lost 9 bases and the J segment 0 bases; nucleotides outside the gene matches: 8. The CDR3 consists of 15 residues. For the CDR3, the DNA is TGTGCCAGTAAGACAGGGCCTTATAGCAATCAGCCCCAGCATTTT. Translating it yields CASKTGPYSNQPQHF.

CDR3 bases: TGTGCCAGCAGCTCCCGGGACAGGGCAGCAACTAATGAAAAACTGTTTTTT. Its translation: CASSSRDRAATNEKLFF. V gene TRBV13 combines with J gene TRBJ1-4; 9 bases are a match to TRBD1. V lost 4 bases to trimming and J lost 0 bases; unmatched junction nucleotides: 6. The CDR3 totals 17 residues. Germline loops: CDR1 PRHDT, CDR2 FYEKMQ (reference sequence).

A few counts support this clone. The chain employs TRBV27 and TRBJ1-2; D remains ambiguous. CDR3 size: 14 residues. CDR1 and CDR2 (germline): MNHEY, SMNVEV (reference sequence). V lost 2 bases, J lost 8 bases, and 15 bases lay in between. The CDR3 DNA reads TGTGCCAGCAGTTTAAAAGCAGGAGCGGACGGCTACACCTTC. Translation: CASSLKAGADGYTF.

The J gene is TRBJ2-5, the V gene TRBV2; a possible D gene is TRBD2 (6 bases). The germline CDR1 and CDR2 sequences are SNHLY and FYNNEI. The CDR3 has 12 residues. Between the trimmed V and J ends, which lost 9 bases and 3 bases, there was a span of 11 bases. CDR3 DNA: TGTGCCAGTGACGGGAGCAAAGAGACCCAGTACTTC. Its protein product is CASDGSKETQYF.